This T cell receptor beta chain was recovered during a study of early T cells in non-severe SARS-CoV-2 infection. Study at large: Bulk RNA from unsorted whole blood was sequenced; chains were unpaired.

In this sample, this clonotype turned up a few times. In the library, individual cDNA molecules carried attached unique molecular identifiers. One entry per CDR3 protein, called by TCRdb with MiXCR from the 5' RACE reads. Of some 96,000 distinct CDR3 sequences in the sample, about 11% are singletons; the top ten hold just over 4.5%. This clonotype was sampled from an adult who was a healthcare worker with PCR-confirmed SARS-CoV-2 infection or an uninfected control (not recorded which). Here the sequenced sample was whole blood, taken at baseline.

Here the CDR3 reads CASSQERHAGSSPLHF. As DNA, the CDR3 is TGTGCCAGCAGCCAAGAACGACATGCCGGATCTTCACCCCTCCACTTT. V is TRBV4-2 and J is TRBJ1-6; the D is unclear. This CDR3 comprises 16 residues. Trimming left V 0 bases short and J 9 bases short, with 15 bases between. Germline V gives CDR1 LGHNA, CDR2 YNFKEQ.